The 11 T cell receptor beta chains given below trace back to one sample, sequenced in a study of PD-L1 blockade in urothelial cancer (dated by TCRdb to 2016 to 2017). This sample's time point label indicates: peripheral blood 6 weeks after treatment start. Library construction relied on the immunoSEQ multiplex PCR assay. This is the immuneACCESS table as TCRdb keeps it, with only in-frame sequences that have V and J called. A part of the clones is gone; compared with another copy, unresolved V genes explain less than half, and the rest is unexplained. The sample contains roughly 120,000 clones, about 89% of them found a single time. Together, the top ten hold approximately 1.7% of the sample. Sample: PBMCs, taken around atezolizumab (anti-PD-L1) treatment. Source of these receptors: a man between 60 and 75 years old with urothelial cancer.

The rearrangement links TRBV19 to TRBJ2-1; tentative D call: TRBD2 (7 bases). V lost 4 bases to trimming and J lost 6 bases, with 16 bases between them. CDR1 and CDR2 (germline): LNHDA, SQIVND (reference sequence). The CDR3 sequence is 15 residues long. This CDR3 is CASSTRGALSNEQFF. In DNA form, the CDR3 reads TGTGCCAGTAGTACCCGGGGGGCTCTGAGCAATGAGCAGTTCTTC. Complete variable domain (other parts from reference TRBV19 and TRBJ2-1): DGGITQSPKYLFRKEGQNVTLSCEQNLNHDAMYWYRQDPGQGLRLIYYSQIVNDFQKGDIAEGYSVSREKKESFPLTVTSAQKNPTAFYLCASSTRGALSNEQFFGPGTRLTVL.

The gene calls are TRBV27 and TRBJ2-1, with 9 nucleotides matching TRBD2. This CDR3 spans 17 amino acids. Unmatched junction bases numbered 5, after V lost 1 base and J lost 1 base. CDR1 MNHEY and CDR2 SMNVEV come from the germline V gene (reference sequence). CDR3 in DNA: TGTGCCAGCAGTTTATTCCTCAGCGGGGGGTCCTACAATGAGCAGTTCTTC. It is translated as CASSLFLSGGSYNEQFF.

The chain is built from TRBV5-1 and TRBJ1-4; 10 bases map to TRBD1. V was clipped by 4 bases and J by 5 bases; unmatched bases: 2. The V gene's germline CDR1 is SGHRS and CDR2 YFSETQ. This CDR3 comprises 14 residues. CDR3 loop: CASSQGQGNEKLFF. The CDR3 DNA is TGCGCCAGCAGCCAGGGACAGGGGAATGAAAAACTGTTTTTT.

This chain connects TRBV28 to TRBJ2-5; TRBD2 aligns across 8 bases. The germline V gene has CDR1 MDHEN and CDR2 SYDVKM. The CDR3 totals 16 residues. With V trimmed by 6 bases and J by 5 bases, 14 bases remained unmatched. CDR3 amino acids: CASRLAGTRALETQYF. The CDR3 nucleotides read TGTGCCAGCAGACTGGCCGGGACTAGGGCTCTCGAGACCCAGTACTTC.

The V and J genes are TRBV15 and TRBJ1-2; D is possibly TRBD1 (5 bases). CDR1 and CDR2 (germline): LNHNV, YYDKDF (reference sequence). With 0 bases removed from V and 4 bases from J, the gap between germline ends came to 15 bases. CDR3 size: 16 residues. The CDR3 nucleotides are TGTGCCACCAGCAGAGACAGACAGACCTTTGGCTATGGCTACACCTTC. Its protein product is CATSRDRQTFGYGYTF.

The chain is built from TRBV5-1 and TRBJ2-4; 14 bases align to TRBD2. Germline CDR1 is SGHRS and CDR2 is YFSETQ. The J segment lost 0 bases and the V segment lost 1 base, leaving 9 bases of the junction unmatched. The CDR3 sequence is 20 residues long. CDR3 DNA: TGCGCCAGCAGCTTGTTTCTAGGGACTAGCGGGAGTGTAGCCAAAAACATTCAGTACTTC. It codes for CASSLFLGTSGSVAKNIQYF. The full variable domain, rest sourced from reference TRBV5-1 and TRBJ2-4, is KAGVTQTPRYLIKTRGQQVTLSCSPISGHRSVSWYQQTPGQGLQFLFEYFSETQRNKGNFPGRFSGRQFSNSRSEMNVSTLELGDSALYLCASSLFLGTSGSVAKNIQYFGAGTRLSVL.

The rearrangement uses TRBV7-2 and TRBJ1-3; D unclear. The germline V and J ends were trimmed by 4 bases and 0 bases, with 16 bases remaining between them. CDR1 and CDR2 (germline): SGHTA, FQGNSA. The CDR3 has 17 residues. CDR3 coding DNA: TGTGCCAGCAGCTCCCAGCAGGTCGCGTTCTCTGGAAACACCATATATTTT. This sequence encodes CASSSQQVAFSGNTIYF.

CDR3 sequence (DNA): TGTGCCAGCAGGGGGACTAGCGGTTACGAGCAGTACTTC. This gives the protein CASRGTSGYEQYF. The V call is TRBV7-2, the J call TRBJ2-7; 11 bases match TRBD2. J lost 4 bases, V lost 6 bases, and 2 bases had no gene match. This CDR3 is 13 amino acids long. The germline gives CDR1 SGHTA, CDR2 FQGNSA.

The genes are TRBV5-1 and TRBJ2-7; 12 bases map to TRBD1. CDR3 length: 15 amino acids. Trimming cost V 6 bases and J 3 bases; bases outside gene matches: 7. CDR1 is SGHRS and CDR2 is YFSETQ in the germline V gene. The CDR3 sequence is CASTQGQGASYEQYF. DNA for the CDR3: TGCGCCAGCACCCAGGGACAGGGGGCCAGCTACGAGCAGTACTTC.

The rearrangement uses TRBV6-5 and TRBJ2-4; 8 bases line up with TRBD1. The V gene's germline CDR1 is MNHEY and CDR2 SVGAGI. The V gene end was trimmed by 6 bases and the J gene end by 11 bases; junction bases not matched to a gene: 9. There are 13 residues in the CDR3. In DNA, the CDR3 is TGTGCCAGCAGATTTCTACAGGGGGTGGTTCAGTACTTC. The encoded protein is CASRFLQGVVQYF.

This rearrangement joins TRBV5-4 to TRBJ2-3, with 7 bases fitting TRBD2. The ends lost 0 bases at V and 3 bases at J; junction bases unmatched: 7. This CDR3 contains 16 residues. CDR1 SGHNT and CDR2 YYREEE come from the germline V gene (reference sequence). The CDR3 loop is CASSLAFRGVTDTQYF. Written as DNA, the CDR3 is TGTGCCAGCAGCTTGGCCTTTCGGGGGGTAACAGATACGCAGTATTTT.